Below are 16 T cell receptor beta chains sequenced from a single sample in a study of Graves' ophthalmopathy and Graves' hyperthyroidism. RNA served as the template for amplifying TCR beta CDR3 regions. After a first-round RT-PCR with HTBI primers, a second-round multiplex PCR was run. TCRdb independently ran MiXCR on the multiplex PCR reads; one entry per CDR3 protein. This repertoire shows hundreds of thousands of distinct CDR3 sequences, under 25% found once; its top ten account for roughly 3%. The sequencing input was peripheral blood. The receptors here all came from a woman between 18 and 29 years old with stable Graves' hyperthyroidism.

As concerns this clonotype: Since the CDR3 does not end with the conserved phenylalanine or tryptophan, this likely comes from a read error. It is unclear where the CDR3 begins or ends on the DNA, so no DNA is shown, and the CDR3 is as TCRdb lists it. V is TRBV6-2 or TRBV6-3 and J is TRBJ1-1; whether TRBD1, the table's D call, matches the DNA was not checked. The germline V gene has CDR1 MNHEY and CDR2 SVGEGT. Termini included, the CDR3 measures 14 amino acids. The CDR3 sequence is CASSLFQGNTEALY.

In this sample, this clonotype turned up many times. This chain's CDR3 is CASSQDRGRYGYTF. The DNA of the CDR3 is TGTGCCAGCAGTCAGGACAGGGGCCGCTATGGCTACACCTTC. V gene TRBV12-3 or TRBV12-4 combines with J gene TRBJ1-2, with TRBD1 matching 9 bases. V lost 5 bases to trimming and J lost 4 bases; unmatched junction nucleotides: 5. CDR3 length: 14 residues.

This clonotype was counted ten times or more. V and J are TRBV4-1 and TRBJ2-7; weak D call: TRBD2 (5 bases). V was clipped by 3 bases and J by 0 bases, with 12 bases between them. The CDR3 has 15 amino acids. CDR1 is MGHRA and CDR2 is YSYEKL in the germline V gene. The CDR3 DNA reads as TGCGCCAGCAGCCAGGGAGCATCTAACTCCTACGAGCAGTACTTC. It translates to CASSQGASNSYEQYF.

This clonotype was recorded at least ten times. The rearrangement joins TRBV5-1 to TRBJ1-1; D is ambiguous. Trimming left V 3 bases short and J 4 bases short, with 10 bases between. CDR3 length equals 13 residues. The germline V gene has CDR1 SGHRS and CDR2 YFSETQ. The CDR3 sequence: CASSSGPGTEAFF. For the CDR3, the DNA is TGCGCCAGCAGCTCAGGACCAGGCACTGAAGCTTTCTTT.

This clonotype has a count of ten or more. The CDR3 loop reads CASSLGDRETGELFF. CDR3 coding DNA: TGTGCCAGCAGCTTAGGGGACAGGGAAACCGGGGAGCTGTTTTTT. The chain is built from TRBV7-9 and TRBJ2-2; TRBD1 aligns across 9 bases. The CDR3 covers 15 residues. J gave up 5 bases and V 1 base, and 2 bases lay outside the gene matches. Germline-derived CDR1 and CDR2 are SEHNR and FQNEAQ (reference sequence).

To note about this clonotype: At one boundary the junction diverges from the germline segment, which might be a read error. The chain employs TRBV3-1 and TRBJ2-7; D gene uncertain. This CDR3 has 14 amino acids. Per germline, CDR1 LGHDT and CDR2 YNNKEL (reference sequence). The CDR3 DNA sequence: TGTGCCAGCTGCCAAGTTCGCGGCTTCTACGAGCAGTACTTC. The encoded protein is CASCQVRGFYEQYF.

In its sample, this clonotype was seen many times. The gene calls are TRBV7-6 and TRBJ2-2, with D possibly being TRBD1 or TRBD2 (6 bases each). Trimming took 1 base from V and 7 from J, leaving 19 bases between them. CDR1 SGHVS and CDR2 FNYEAQ come from the germline V gene. The CDR3 runs 17 residues. As DNA, the CDR3 is TGTGCCAGCAGCTTAGAGGAGGGGGGACCGTCGAACGGGGAGCTGTTTTTT. It is translated as CASSLEEGGPSNGELFF.

This clonotype was detected ten times or more. The genes are TRBV28 and TRBJ1-6; D remains ambiguous. The CDR3 totals 12 residues. CDR1 MDHEN and CDR2 SYDVKM come from the germline V gene. V was trimmed by 5 bases and J by 6 bases, leaving 5 bases between them. CDR3 residues: CASSESNSPLHF. DNA for the CDR3: TGTGCCAGCAGTGAAAGTAATTCACCCCTCCACTTT. Complete variable domain (other parts from reference TRBV28 and TRBJ1-6): DVKVTQSSRYLVKRTGEKVFLECVQDMDHENMFWYRQDPGLGLRLIYFSYDVKMKEKGDIPEGYSVSREKKERFSLILESASTNQTSMYLCASSESNSPLHFGNGTRLTVT.

The genes are TRBV11-2 and TRBJ2-7; possible D gene TRBD1, 6 bases. The ends were cut back, 3 bases at V and 6 bases at J, with 15 bases in the middle. This CDR3 has 14 amino acids. Germline lookup yields CDR1 SGHAT and CDR2 FQNNGV. CDR3 nucleotides: TGTGCCAGCAGCTTTGACCCCGAGGGGGTCGAGCAGTACTTC. Amino acids: CASSFDPEGVEQYF.

Notes on this clonotype: A much larger clone differs from this one at a single base, so this may be a read error. The rearrangement joins TRBV12-3 or TRBV12-4 to TRBJ1-3; D is uncertain. This CDR3 spans 14 amino acids. For the CDR3, the DNA is TGTGCCAGCAGTTTCCGGACTTCTGGAAACACCACATATTTT. Translating it yields CASSFRTSGNTTYF.

This clonotype was counted many times. J is TRBJ2-4 and V is TRBV5-1; D is uncertain. Trimming left V 0 bases short and J 7 bases short, with 11 bases between. The CDR3 length is 14 residues. CDR1 SGHRS and CDR2 YFSETQ come from the germline V gene. The CDR3 region is CASSLDASPNIQYF. CDR3 coding DNA: TGCGCCAGCAGCTTGGACGCTTCTCCCAACATTCAGTACTTC.

Many counts were recorded for this clonotype. The CDR3 is CSADPSRISYEQYF. The DNA for the CDR3 is TGCAGTGCCGACCCCAGCAGAATCTCCTACGAGCAGTACTTC. The genes are TRBV20-1 and TRBJ2-7; D is unresolved. Trimming left V 6 bases short and J 0 bases short, with 15 bases between. Germline V gives CDR1 DFQATT, CDR2 SNEGSKA (reference sequence). CDR3 length equals 14 residues.

This clonotype was counted ten times or more. This chain joins TRBV20-1 and TRBJ2-7; 8 nucleotides agree with TRBD2. Germline assignment: CDR1 DFQATT and CDR2 SNEGSKA (reference sequence). The CDR3 contains 14 residues. Germline trimming cut 6 bases from V and 0 bases from J; bases unmatched to any gene: 7. This chain's CDR3 is CSAHGSGGSYEQYF. DNA for the CDR3: TGCAGTGCACACGGCAGCGGGGGCTCCTACGAGCAGTACTTC.

This clonotype was recorded at least ten times. This chain connects TRBV9 to TRBJ1-1; no clear D gene. The CDR3 is 13 residues long. Per germline, CDR1 SGDLS and CDR2 YYNGEE. V dropped 0 bases and J dropped 2 bases, with 5 bases sitting between them. This CDR3 is CASSVEGNTEAFF. The CDR3 DNA is TGTGCCAGCAGCGTAGAGGGCAACACTGAAGCTTTCTTT.

This clonotype has ten or more counts. The CDR3 region has the DNA TGTGCCAGCAGTTTGGGACAAGCAAAAAACATTCAGTACTTC. Amino acid sequence: CASSLGQAKNIQYF. The V gene is TRBV28, the J gene TRBJ2-4, with D possibly being TRBD1 (6 bases). Germline lookup yields CDR1 MDHEN and CDR2 SYDVKM. V shed 3 bases and J shed 4 bases, with 10 bases lying between them. The CDR3 consists of 14 residues.

This clonotype was recorded many times. The chain uses TRBV28 and TRBJ2-2; tentatively, D is TRBD2 (5 bases). Germline V CDR1 and CDR2: MDHEN, SYDVKM. This CDR3 has 12 residues. Trimming took off 9 bases at V and 6 bases at J, with 11 bases between the two ends. CDR3 in DNA: TGTGCCAGTCGAGAGGAGGCCGGGGAGCTGTTTTTT. This encodes CASREEAGELFF.